This is a list of T cell receptor beta chains from one sample in a study of blood T cell repertoires in COVID-19. The protocol was immunoSEQ multiplex PCR, while the TCRdb copy is restricted to in-frame clones and leaves out a portion. Of 250,000 to 300,000 clones listed, approximately 91% are singletons. Sequencing was performed on PBMCs or T cells enriched from blood (not recorded which). Source of these receptors: a woman aged 40 to 50 with acute COVID-19. Both conserved end residues are part of each CDR3. D genes are given only for firm matches. Clone size is given for some rows only: seen once, a few or many times, or a class if the clone is expanded.

16	NA	TRBV27	TRBJ2-1	TRBD2	CASSSLGRAGDNEQFF	TGTGCCAGCAGTTCCCTGGGGAGGGCGGGGGACAATGAGCAGTTCTTC
14	NA	TRBV5-8	TRBJ1-2	NA	CASSLDWQSYGYTF	TGTGCCAGCAGCTTGGATTGGCAGTCCTATGGCTACACCTTC
14	NA	TRBV28	TRBJ2-1	NA	CASSLRDTYNEQFF	TGTGCCAGCAGTTTAAGGGACACATACAATGAGCAGTTCTTC
13	NA	TRBV19	TRBJ2-7	NA	CASRGQNTYEQYF	TGTGCCAGTAGAGGACAGAACACCTACGAGCAGTACTTC
17	few	TRBV14	TRBJ2-2	TRBD2	CASSQGTSGSQTGELFF	TGTGCCAGCAGCCAAGGGACTAGCGGGAGTCAAACCGGGGAGCTGTTTTTT
14	NA	TRBV19	TRBJ1-2	TRBD1	CASTIGTGSYGYTF	TGTGCCAGTACCATTGGGACAGGTAGCTATGGCTACACCTTC
16	NA	TRBV23-1	TRBJ1-5	TRBD1	CASSRTGKPSNQPQHF	TGCGCCAGCAGTCGGACAGGGAAACCAAGCAATCAGCCCCAGCATTTT
14	NA	TRBV28	TRBJ1-5	NA	CASSSPGGNQPQHF	TGTGCCAGCAGTTCCCCGGGGGGCAATCAGCCCCAGCATTTT
12	NA	TRBV5-6	TRBJ2-3	NA	CASTRGGDTQYF	TGTGCCAGTACTAGGGGGGGAGATACGCAGTATTTT
14	NA	TRBV13	TRBJ1-1	TRBD1	CASSRDRGNTEAFF	TGTGCCAGCAGTAGAGACAGGGGTAACACTGAAGCTTTCTTT
13	few	TRBV3-1/TRBV3-2	TRBJ1-2	NA	CASSHFREGGYTF	TGTGCCAGCAGCCACTTCCGGGAGGGTGGCTACACCTTC
15	once	TRBV11-2	TRBJ2-2	NA	CASSLRRENTGELFF	TGTGCCAGCAGCTTACGGCGGGAGAACACCGGGGAGCTGTTTTTT
16	few	TRBV6-2/TRBV6-3	TRBJ2-1	TRBD1	CASSKRDSGFYNEQFF	TGTGCCAGCAGCAAAAGGGACAGTGGGTTCTATAATGAGCAGTTCTTC
12	NA	TRBV10-3	TRBJ1-2	TRBD1	CATGDRLYGYTF	TGTGCCACCGGGGACAGGCTCTATGGCTACACCTTC
16	NA	TRBV11-2	TRBJ1-3	NA	CASSPPRGGSGNTIYF	TGTGCCAGCAGCCCGCCGCGGGGAGGCTCTGGAAACACCATATATTTT
19	NA	TRBV24-1	TRBJ2-7	NA	CATSETPGRGGNPTGEQYF	TGTGCCACCAGTGAAACGCCTGGGAGAGGGGGTAACCCGACCGGGGAGCAGTACTTC
14	few	TRBV6-5	TRBJ2-1	TRBD2	CASSYLGGANEQFF	TGTGCCAGCAGTTACCTCGGGGGGGCGAATGAGCAGTTCTTC
15	NA	TRBV5-1	TRBJ2-7	NA	CASSLEGWGQGEQYF	TGCGCCAGCAGCTTGGAGGGGTGGGGCCAAGGCGAGCAGTACTTC
14	NA	TRBV15	TRBJ1-4	TRBD1	CATEGTALNEKLFF	TGTGCCACCGAAGGGACAGCATTAAATGAAAAACTGTTTTTT
15	NA	TRBV4-3	TRBJ2-1	TRBD2	CASSQTKGLHNEQFF	TGCGCCAGCAGCCAAACAAAGGGACTACACAATGAGCAGTTCTTC
16	NA	TRBV2	TRBJ1-3	NA	CASRRSVRNTGNTIYF	TGTGCCAGCAGGAGATCGGTCCGCAATACTGGAAACACCATATATTTT
13	NA	TRBV19	TRBJ1-5	TRBD1	CASTQRGHQPQHF	TGTGCCAGTACCCAAAGGGGGCATCAGCCCCAGCATTTT
13	NA	TRBV6-2/TRBV6-3	TRBJ2-5	NA	CASSNLMEETQYF	TGTGCCAGCAGTAACCTAATGGAGGAGACCCAGTACTTC
14	NA	TRBV5-8	TRBJ1-5	NA	CASSYGVVLAPQHF	TGTGCCAGCAGCTATGGAGTTGTCCTTGCGCCCCAGCATTTT
13	NA	TRBV5-1	TRBJ1-2	TRBD1	CASSIGTGGGYTF	TGCGCCAGCAGCATTGGGACAGGGGGTGGCTACACCTTC
14	NA	TRBV6-5	TRBJ2-7	NA	CASSRTGTSYEQYF	TGTGCCAGCAGTCGAACCGGGACTTCCTACGAGCAGTACTTC
15	NA	TRBV24-1	TRBJ1-4	TRBD1	CATSASGTANEKLFF	TGTGCCACCAGTGCCTCCGGGACAGCTAATGAAAAACTGTTTTTT
14	NA	TRBV9	TRBJ1-2	NA	CASSPQTGRYGYTF	TGTGCCAGCAGTCCTCAGACAGGACGCTATGGCTACACCTTC
12	NA	TRBV2	TRBJ1-1	TRBD1	CATRQGTTEAFF	TGTGCCACCAGACAGGGGACCACTGAAGCTTTCTTT
13	NA	TRBV5-4	TRBJ2-2	NA	CASSSAGTGELFF	TGTGCCAGCAGCTCCGCGGGAACCGGGGAGCTGTTTTTT
14	NA	TRBV11-3	TRBJ2-7	TRBD2	CASSFSGASYEQYF	TGTGCCAGCAGCTTTAGCGGGGCTTCCTACGAGCAGTACTTC
15	NA	TRBV3-1/TRBV3-2	TRBJ2-5	NA	CASSQDEAGRETQYF	TGTGCCAGCAGCCAAGATGAGGCAGGGCGGGAGACCCAGTACTTC
17	NA	TRBV5-6	TRBJ1-2	TRBD1	CASSLRQGALIRYGYTF	TGTGCCAGCAGCTTACGACAGGGGGCGCTTATCCGCTATGGCTACACCTTC
16	NA	TRBV7-8	TRBJ1-1	NA	CASSLGAGVRDTEAFF	TGTGCCAGCAGCTTAGGTGCCGGGGTAAGGGACACTGAAGCTTTCTTT
14	once	TRBV5-4	TRBJ1-3	NA	CASSPTSSGNTIYF	TGTGCCAGCAGCCCCACAAGCTCTGGAAACACCATATATTTT
14	NA	TRBV18	TRBJ1-2	TRBD1	CASSPTGTGIGYTF	TGTGCCAGCTCACCAACTGGGACAGGGATCGGCTACACCTTC
13	NA	TRBV6-5	TRBJ1-2	NA	CASSPDRNYGYTF	TGTGCCAGCAGCCCCGACAGGAACTATGGCTACACCTTC
16	NA	TRBV6-1	TRBJ1-5	NA	CASSVREPGTGQPQHF	TGTGCCAGCAGTGTGAGAGAACCAGGAACAGGTCAGCCCCAGCATTTT